These 28 T cell receptor beta chains came from one sample sequenced in a study of T-cell reconstitution after alpha-beta-depleted transplantation in children. Researchers prepared the TCRbeta library using unique molecular identifiers, the study reports. TCRdb reprocessed the PCR reads via MiXCR and lists one record per CDR3 protein. The table has approximately 800,000 distinct CDR3 sequences, 15% to 20% seen once. The sample here was PBMCs, mostly from graft donor cells, taken 360 days after TCRalphabeta/CD19-depleted stem cell transplant. All receptors come from a male patient younger than 18 who had a stem cell transplant for acute lymphoblastic leukemia, so the T cells may come from the graft donor.

This clonotype has more than one count but fewer than ten. The genes are TRBV19 and TRBJ2-2; D not resolved. Looked up from germline, CDR1 is LNHDA and CDR2 is SQIVND (reference sequence). The germline V and J ends were trimmed by 7 bases and 3 bases, with 21 bases remaining between them. The CDR3 runs 17 residues. The DNA for the CDR3 is TGTGCCAGTAAACTAAGTCTGTTTGTTAGAGACACCGGGGAGCTGTTTTTT. Residues: CASKLSLFVRDTGELFF. Full variable domain (missing parts from reference TRBV19 and TRBJ2-2): DGGITQSPKYLFRKEGQNVTLSCEQNLNHDAMYWYRQDPGQGLRLIYYSQIVNDFQKGDIAEGYSVSREKKESFPLTVTSAQKNPTAFYLCASKLSLFVRDTGELFFGEGSRLTVL.

In this sample, this clonotype turned up many times. The genes are TRBV10-3 and TRBJ2-3; the D is unclear. Germline V lookup: CDR1 ENHRY, CDR2 SYGVKD. Trimming removed 10 bases at V and 5 bases at J, with 10 bases between. The CDR3 extends over 11 amino acids. The CDR3 sequence is CATGRGDTQYF. DNA of the CDR3: TGTGCCACCGGTCGAGGAGATACGCAGTATTTT.

This clonotype has a handful of counts. This sequence joins TRBV5-1 and TRBJ1-1; D is unclear. CDR1 is SGHRS, CDR2 YFSETQ, per germline. Trimming pared 6 bases from V and 1 base from J, leaving 13 bases between. The CDR3 runs 14 residues. The CDR3 coding sequence is TGCGCCAGCACCCTTGGGCAGGCGAACACTGAAGCTTTCTTT. It specifies CASTLGQANTEAFF.

There are a few counts of this clonotype. The chain carries TRBV7-9 and TRBJ2-1, with TRBD1 identical over 8 bases. The germline V gene has CDR1 SEHNR and CDR2 FQNEAQ (reference sequence). The CDR3 is 16 residues long. V shed 4 bases and J 2 bases; nucleotides not matched to a gene: 7. CDR3 sequence (DNA): TGTGCCAGCAGCTCAGGGGGCTTAGCCCCCTACAATGAGCAGTTCTTC. This sequence encodes CASSSGGLAPYNEQFF.

The chain employs TRBV2 and TRBJ2-3; tentative D call: TRBD1 (5 bases). The CDR3 loop spans 15 amino acids. Per germline, CDR1 SNHLY and CDR2 FYNNEI. Trimming removed 8 bases from V and 0 bases from J, with 15 bases in between. The DNA for the CDR3 is TGTGCCAGCTCGATGCTGGACACTAGCACAGATACGCAGTATTTT. Amino acids: CASSMLDTSTDTQYF.

The sample holds a few counts of this clonotype. This chain links TRBV9 with TRBJ2-1, with D perhaps matching TRBD1 or TRBD2 (5 bases each). V was shortened by 0 bases and J by 9 bases, with 25 bases between the two germline ends. CDR1 is SGDLS, CDR2 YYNGEE, per germline. CDR3 length equals 18 residues. CDR3 loop: CASSVARDPRGAISEQFF. CDR3 sequence (DNA): TGTGCCAGCAGCGTAGCTCGTGACCCTAGAGGGGCAATTAGTGAGCAGTTCTTC.

The chain couples TRBV3-1 to TRBJ2-7, with 9 bases identical to TRBD1. The CDR3 has 15 residues. J lost 3 bases, V lost 4 bases, and 7 bases had no gene match. CDR1 LGHDT and CDR2 YNNKEL come from the germline V gene (reference sequence). CDR3 amino acids: CASSLGTGTLYEQYF. CDR3 coding DNA: TGTGCCAGCAGCCTCGGGACAGGGACCCTCTACGAGCAGTACTTC.

As to this clonotype: Being one base from a much bigger clone, this may be a read error. The CDR3 loop is CASGHRTAALMGELFF. In nucleotides, the CDR3 is TGCGCCAGCGGCCATCGGACAGCAGCATTAATGGGGGAGCTGTTTTTT. The chain employs TRBV5-1 and TRBJ2-2; perhaps TRBD1 as D (6 bases). Germline CDR1 is SGHRS and CDR2 is YFSETQ. The ends were cut back, 7 bases at V and 8 bases at J, with 24 bases in the middle. This CDR3 region has 16 residues.

The CDR3 DNA sequence: TGCAGTGCTAGGGACGGGTTGTCCTACGAGCAGTACTTC. As protein: CSARDGLSYEQYF. The chain is built from TRBV20-1 and TRBJ2-7; no clear D. CDR3 length: 13 amino acids. Per the germline V gene, CDR1 is DFQATT and CDR2 is SNEGSKA (reference sequence). V lost 3 bases and J 1 base, leaving 10 bases between the germline ends.

This clonotype has just a few counts. V is TRBV29-1 and J is TRBJ1-1; possible D gene TRBD1, 5 bases. The V end lost 4 bases, the J end lost 7 bases, and 19 bases lay between the germline ends. This CDR3 is 14 amino acids long. Germline V gene lookup returns CDR1 SQVTM and CDR2 ANQGSEA. CDR3 region: CSVGGLGGIIEAFF. The CDR3 DNA reads TGCAGCGTTGGGGGCCTGGGGGGAATTATTGAAGCTTTCTTT. The whole variable domain, remainder taken from reference TRBV29-1 and TRBJ1-1, is SAVISQKPSRDICQRGTSLTIQCQVDSQVTMMFWYRQQPGQSLTLIATANQGSEATYESGFVIDKFPISRPNLTFSTLTVSNMSPEDSSIYLCSVGGLGGIIEAFFGQGTRLTVV.

The V gene is TRBV6-1, the J gene TRBJ2-1; D remains ambiguous. Trimming pared 7 bases from V and 4 bases from J, leaving 20 bases between. Germline V gives CDR1 MNHNS, CDR2 SASEGT. The CDR3 has 16 residues. CDR3 nucleotide sequence: TGTGCCAGCACCCCGTCGAAGATCTTCCGGTACAATGAGCAGTTCTTC. Residues: CASTPSKIFRYNEQFF.

The chain has TRBV5-6 and TRBJ2-7; TRBD2 matches at 8 bases. V was clipped by 2 bases and J by 4 bases; unmatched bases: 8. The CDR3 has 15 amino acids. Germline V gene sequence: CDR1 SGHDT, CDR2 YYEEEE. CDR3 DNA sequence: TGTGCCAGCAGCTTCTCGGCGCGGGAGGTATACGAGCAGTACTTC. Its translation is CASSFSAREVYEQYF.

The rearrangement joins TRBV7-2 to TRBJ2-5; either TRBD1 or TRBD2 may fit D (5 bases each). Trimming removed 5 bases at V and 6 bases at J, with 13 bases between. This CDR3 region has 13 residues. The germline gives CDR1 SGHTA, CDR2 FQGNSA. The CDR3 protein is CASSREGWKTQYF. The CDR3 coding sequence is TGTGCCAGCAGCCGCGAGGGGTGGAAGACCCAGTACTTC. Combining the CDR3 with reference TRBV7-2 and TRBJ2-5 gives the whole variable domain GAGVSQSPSNKVTEKGKDVELRCDPISGHTALYWYRQSLGQGLEFLIYFQGNSAPDKSGLPSDRFSAERTGGSVSTLTIQRTQQEDSAVYLCASSREGWKTQYFGPGTRLLVL.

The genes are TRBV5-1 and TRBJ2-7; D might be TRBD1 (5 bases). Germline CDR1 SGHRS, CDR2 YFSETQ. V gave up 0 bases and J gave up 6 bases, with 10 bases separating them. This CDR3 contains 13 residues. CDR3 loop: CASSLEGYPEQYF. The CDR3 DNA is TGCGCCAGCAGCTTGGAGGGGTACCCCGAGCAGTACTTC.

The chain is built from TRBV2 and TRBJ1-5; TRBD1 agrees at 8 bases. The CDR3 runs 15 residues. With 7 bases clipped from V and 3 bases from J, the junction kept 8 bases outside the gene matches. Germline V lookup: CDR1 SNHLY, CDR2 FYNNEI. The CDR3 DNA sequence: TGTGCCAGCAACCGACAGGGGAGGAACAATCAGCCCCAGCATTTT. Its protein is CASNRQGRNNQPQHF.

This clonotype was recorded many times. The chain combines TRBV11-2 with TRBJ2-1; D is possibly TRBD1 or TRBD2 (5 bases each). The CDR3 is 15 amino acids. Germline lookup yields CDR1 SGHAT and CDR2 FQNNGV. Trimming pared 6 bases from V and 4 bases from J, leaving 16 bases between. DNA of the CDR3: TGTGCCAGCAGACTCCCCGGGACCCAATACAATGAGCAGTTCTTC. Amino acid sequence: CASRLPGTQYNEQFF.

Ten or more counts support this clonotype. The chain employs TRBV10-3 and TRBJ2-1, with D unresolved. In germline, CDR1 is ENHRY, CDR2 SYGVKD. Trimming removed 4 bases from V and 6 bases from J, with 16 bases in between. There are 15 residues in the CDR3. The CDR3 bases are TGTGCCATCAGTGCGGGCCAACCTCGTTTCAATGAGCAGTTCTTC. Translating gives CAISAGQPRFNEQFF.

There are a few counts of this clonotype. One end of the junction is discordant with germline, which a read error may explain. The gene calls are TRBV14 and TRBJ2-7, with TRBD2 matching 14 bases. CDR3 length: 16 amino acids. Germline CDR1 and CDR2: SGHDN and FVKESK. CDR3 bases: TGTGCCAGCGGCCAGGGGACTAGCGGGAGCCCCTACGAGCAGTACTTC. It encodes CASGQGTSGSPYEQYF.

The gene calls are TRBV7-6 and TRBJ2-3; D is unclear. The CDR3 loop spans 14 amino acids. V was shortened by 5 bases and J by 4 bases, with 13 bases between the two germline ends. Germline lookup yields CDR1 SGHVS and CDR2 FNYEAQ. CDR3 bases: TGTGCCAGCAGCCCCCCGTATAACCCAGATACGCAGTATTTT. It encodes CASSPPYNPDTQYF. Using reference TRBV7-6 and TRBJ2-3 for the parts outside the CDR3, the full variable domain is GAGVSQSPRYKVTKRGQDVALRCDPISGHVSLYWYRQALGQGPEFLTYFNYEAQQDKSGLPNDRFSAERPEGSISTLTIQRTEQRDSAMYRCASSPPYNPDTQYFGPGTRLTVL.

This clonotype occurred a few times. The CDR3 coding sequence is TGTGCCAGCAGTCGGGAGATCGGGGAGCTGTTTTTT. It codes for CASSREIGELFF. V is TRBV7-9 and J is TRBJ2-2; D might be TRBD2 (6 bases). CDR1 is SEHNR and CDR2 is FQNEAQ in the germline V gene (reference sequence). This CDR3 contains 12 residues. V was trimmed by 6 bases and J by 7 bases, leaving 9 bases between them.

The chain carries TRBV12-3 or TRBV12-4 and TRBJ2-1; 7 nucleotides agree with TRBD1. The CDR3 has 15 residues. Trimming removed 2 bases from V and 7 bases from J; junction bases left unmatched: 8. The CDR3 region has the DNA TGTGCCAGCAGTTTAAGGGGACAGCATTCAAATGAGCAGTTCTTC. Amino acid sequence: CASSLRGQHSNEQFF.

The chain links TRBV4-2 to TRBJ1-5; TRBD1 is a possible D gene (5 bases). The V gene lost 4 bases and the J gene lost 6 bases, with 31 bases spanning the gap. Germline loops: CDR1 LGHNA, CDR2 YNFKEQ. The length of the CDR3 is 20 residues. CDR3 nucleotide sequence: TGTGCCAGCAGCCCAGCCAGGGAGGATGGTCAAGGGGCTTATGTTCAGCCCCAGCATTTT. Encoded protein: CASSPAREDGQGAYVQPQHF.

The rearrangement joins TRBV6-5 to TRBJ2-7; D perhaps matches TRBD1 (6 bases). Germline lookup yields CDR1 MNHEY and CDR2 SVGAGI. The germline V and J ends were trimmed by 3 bases and 3 bases, with 12 bases remaining between them. This CDR3 comprises 14 residues. CDR3 sequence (DNA): TGTGCCAGCAGTTATCGGGCGGACAGCTACGAGCAGTACTTC. This translates into CASSYRADSYEQYF.

The gene calls are TRBV20-1 and TRBJ2-3; tentative D call: TRBD2 (6 bases). CDR1 DFQATT and CDR2 SNEGSKA come from the germline V gene (reference sequence). Trimming removed 3 bases from V and 7 bases from J, with 20 bases in between. This CDR3 comprises 15 residues. CDR3 region: CSARDYRGPNYTQYF. Here the CDR3 DNA reads TGCAGTGCTAGGGACTACCGGGGCCCCAACTATACGCAGTATTTT.

This clonotype was observed many times. The chain is built from TRBV6-5 and TRBJ2-1; D is perhaps TRBD2 (6 bases). The CDR3 covers 18 residues. V lost 0 bases to trimming and J lost 6 bases, with 21 bases between them. CDR1 and CDR2 from the germline V gene are MNHEY and SVGAGI. In nucleotides, the CDR3 is TGTGCCAGCAGTTACTCGAGTCTCGCCTTTTCCGGGAGCAATGAGCAGTTCTTC. This codes for CASSYSSLAFSGSNEQFF.

In its sample, this clonotype was seen a few times. This rearrangement joins TRBV10-3 to TRBJ2-7; 9 nucleotides line up with TRBD1. CDR1 and CDR2 (germline): ENHRY, SYGVKD. V lost 2 bases to trimming and J lost 5 bases; unmatched junction nucleotides: 7. The CDR3 is 15 residues long. The CDR3 reads CAISEQAGQGHEQYF. The CDR3 DNA sequence: TGTGCCATCAGTGAGCAGGCGGGACAGGGCCACGAGCAGTACTTC.

The V gene is TRBV2, the J gene TRBJ2-3, with 14 nucleotides matching TRBD2. Germline values: CDR1 SNHLY, CDR2 FYNNEI. Trimming took 5 bases from V and 1 from J; bases not matched to a gene: 11. This CDR3 has 19 amino acids. As DNA, the CDR3 is TGTGCCAGCAGTTCCAGACCGGGACTAGCGGGAGAGGGCACAGATACGCAGTATTTT. This encodes CASSSRPGLAGEGTDTQYF.

DNA for the CDR3: TGCAGTGCTAGAGGTTTAGCGGGAGTTAGGGGCAATGAGCAGTTCTTC. Protein sequence: CSARGLAGVRGNEQFF. The chain combines TRBV20-1 with TRBJ2-1; TRBD2 matches at 9 bases. Trimming took 1 base from V and 6 from J; bases not matched to a gene: 10. Germline V CDR1 and CDR2: DFQATT, SNEGSKA (reference sequence). This CDR3 spans 16 amino acids.